This TCR beta chain is from a study of cytomegalovirus exposure and HLA in healthy donors. Overall study findings and caveats: The study assumed roughly uniform donor sequencing depth for presence/absence analyses.

The PCR contained 60 Vbeta and 13 Jbeta primers. Only in-frame clones appear in the TCRdb table, and some are missing; sequencing was by immunoSEQ multiplex PCR. The table includes around 130,000 clones, less than 85% detected once. Regarding this clone: What it binds is unknown.

V lost 4 bases and J 2 bases, leaving 9 bases between the germline ends. CDR3 length: 13 residues. CDR1 and CDR2 (germline): SGHRS, YFSETQ. The V and J genes are TRBV5-1 and TRBJ2-5; TRBD1 might be the D (5 bases). Sequencing was carried out using PBMCs. The origin of this receptor is a male donor in good health and CMV-seronegative. The CDR3: CASSIGDQETQYF. CDR3 in DNA: TGCGCCAGCAGCATAGGGGATCAAGAGACCCAGTACTTC.